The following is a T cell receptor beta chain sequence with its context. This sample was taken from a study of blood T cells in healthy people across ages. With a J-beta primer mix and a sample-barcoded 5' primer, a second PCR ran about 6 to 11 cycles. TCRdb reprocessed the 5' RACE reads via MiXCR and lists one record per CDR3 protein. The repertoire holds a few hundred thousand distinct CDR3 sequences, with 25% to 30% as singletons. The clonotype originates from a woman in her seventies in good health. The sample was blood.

The CDR3 DNA is TGTGCCAGCAGCCAAGCTGTCACCGGAGAGTCAGAGACCCAGTACTTC. Translated, it gives CASSQAVTGESETQYF. The chain employs TRBV4-2 and TRBJ2-5; D is uncertain. The germline V gene has CDR1 LGHNA and CDR2 YNFKEQ. The CDR3 totals 16 residues. V dropped 1 base and J dropped 4 bases, with 16 bases sitting between them.